This entry features one TCR beta chain sequence. The data stem from a study of T-cell memory formation after mild COVID-19. The CDR3 spans 15 residues. V gave up 5 bases and J gave up 5 bases; unmatched junction bases: 9. The germline gives CDR1 SGHVS, CDR2 FQNEAQ. Researchers used 5'RACE with constant-segment primers to make TCR alpha and TCR beta cDNA libraries that carry sample barcodes and UMIs. From the 5' RACE reads, TCRdb called clonotypes with MiXCR, one entry per CDR3 protein. The table includes about 400,000 distinct CDR3 sequences, 23% detected once. The chain joins TRBV7-8 to TRBJ2-7; TRBD1 agrees at 10 bases. Sequencing was carried out using PBMCs or a T cell subset sorted from them (not recorded which). This clonotype was sampled from an adult woman who had mild COVID-19 (a few samples of this study predate the infection). Cell type and time point are not known. The CDR3 DNA follows: TGTGCCAGCAGCAGGCGTTCTGGACAGGGGGACGAGCAGTACTTC. It is translated as CASSRRSGQGDEQYF.